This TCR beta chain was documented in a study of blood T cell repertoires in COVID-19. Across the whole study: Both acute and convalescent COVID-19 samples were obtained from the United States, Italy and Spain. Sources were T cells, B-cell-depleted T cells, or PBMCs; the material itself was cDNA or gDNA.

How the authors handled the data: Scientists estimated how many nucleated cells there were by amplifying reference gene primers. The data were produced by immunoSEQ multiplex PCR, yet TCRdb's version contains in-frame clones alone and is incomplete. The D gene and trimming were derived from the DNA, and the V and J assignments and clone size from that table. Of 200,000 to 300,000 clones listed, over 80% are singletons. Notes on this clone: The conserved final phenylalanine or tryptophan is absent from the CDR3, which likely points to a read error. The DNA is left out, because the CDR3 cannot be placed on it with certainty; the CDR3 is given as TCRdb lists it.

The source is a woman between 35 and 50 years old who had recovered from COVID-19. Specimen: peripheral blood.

The CDR3 here is CASSDRAEVRAWI. The chain carries TRBV2 and TRBJ2-7; the table assigns TRBD1, which was not confirmed against the DNA. The CDR3 length equals 13 residues, ends included. Looked up from germline, CDR1 is SNHLY and CDR2 is FYNNEI.